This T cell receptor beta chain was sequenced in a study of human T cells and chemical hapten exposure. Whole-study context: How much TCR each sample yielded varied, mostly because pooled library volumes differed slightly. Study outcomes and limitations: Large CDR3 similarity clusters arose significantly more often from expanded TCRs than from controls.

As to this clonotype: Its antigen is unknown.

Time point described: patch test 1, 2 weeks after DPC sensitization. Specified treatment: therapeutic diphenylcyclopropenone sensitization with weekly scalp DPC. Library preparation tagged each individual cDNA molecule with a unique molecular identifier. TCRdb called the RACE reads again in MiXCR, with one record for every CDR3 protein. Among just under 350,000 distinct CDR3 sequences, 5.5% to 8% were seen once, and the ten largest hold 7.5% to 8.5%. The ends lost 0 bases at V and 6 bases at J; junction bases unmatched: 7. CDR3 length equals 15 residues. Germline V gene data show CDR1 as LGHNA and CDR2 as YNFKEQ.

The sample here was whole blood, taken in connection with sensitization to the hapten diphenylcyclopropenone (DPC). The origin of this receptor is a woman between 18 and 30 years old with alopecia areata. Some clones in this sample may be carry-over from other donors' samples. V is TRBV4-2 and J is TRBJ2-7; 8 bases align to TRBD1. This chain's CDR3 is CASSQDWGTGSEQYF. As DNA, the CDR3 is TGTGCCAGCAGCCAAGATTGGGGGACAGGTAGCGAGCAGTACTTC.